This T cell receptor beta chain was captured by sequencing in a study of molecular identifiers for immune sequencing clone quantification. Overall study results and limits: Highly expanded clone sizes could be underestimated by identical TCR molecules sharing a barcode. In naive cells, clones above 20 RNA copies held under 1% of molecules, whereas in effector cells they held over 99%.

Naive CD8 T cells were sorted, and the gate applied was CD8+CD4-CCR7+CD45RA+. Trimming removed 6 bases from V and 7 bases from J; junction bases left unmatched: 6. CDR1 is MDHEN, CDR2 SYDVKM, per germline. This CDR3 comprises 14 residues. The authors built bulk TCR libraries by previously described methods with listed TCR primers. TCRdb used MiXCR to reprocess the PCR reads, holding one entry per CDR3 protein. The data hold about 510,000 distinct CDR3 sequences, with over 20% observed a single time. Concerning this clonotype: Antigen: not known.

The material sequenced was naive CD8+ T cells from blood, with Jurkat cell RNA spiked in. Subset meaning: FACS-sorted CD8+CD4-CCR7+CD45RA+ naive T cells. The chain is built from TRBV28 and TRBJ2-5; 12 nucleotides agree with TRBD2. The receptor comes from a human donor in good health. Some libraries in this study had Jurkat cell RNA spiked in. The CDR3 DNA follows: TGTGCCAGCAGCTGGACTAGCGGGGACTCGACCCAGTACTTC. This translates into CASSWTSGDSTQYF.